The clone carrying this T cell receptor beta chain occurred a few times. This specimen comes from a study of type 1 regulatory T cells. On the study more broadly: This in vitro CD4 product, T-allo10, is enriched for Tr1 cells and alloantigen-specific.

Each CDR3 protein gets one entry after TCRdb re-called the reads with MiXCR. The sample has approximately 90,000 distinct CDR3 sequences, less than 40% seen once. From germline, CDR1 is SQVTM and CDR2 ANQGSEA. The germline V and J ends were trimmed by 4 bases and 0 bases, with 10 bases remaining between them. The CDR3 runs to 14 residues. Material for sequencing was CD4+ T cells, either the whole sample or a sorted fraction (not recorded which). The source is a human donor in good health. The chain joins TRBV29-1 to TRBJ2-1; D uncertain. CDR3 protein: CSVGEGISYNEQFF. CDR3 coding DNA: TGCAGCGTTGGGGAAGGGATCTCCTACAATGAGCAGTTCTTC.